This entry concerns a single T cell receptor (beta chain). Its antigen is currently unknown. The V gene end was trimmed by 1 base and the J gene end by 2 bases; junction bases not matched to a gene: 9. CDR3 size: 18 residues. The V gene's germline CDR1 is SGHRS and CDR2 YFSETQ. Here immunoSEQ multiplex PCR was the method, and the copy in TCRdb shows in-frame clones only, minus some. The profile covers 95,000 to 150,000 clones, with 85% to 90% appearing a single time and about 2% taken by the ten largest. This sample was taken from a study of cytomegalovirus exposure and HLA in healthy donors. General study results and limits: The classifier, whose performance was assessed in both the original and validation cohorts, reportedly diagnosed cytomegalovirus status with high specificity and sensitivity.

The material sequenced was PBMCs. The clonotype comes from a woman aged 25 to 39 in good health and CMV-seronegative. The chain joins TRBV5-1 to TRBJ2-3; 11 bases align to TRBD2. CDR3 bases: TGCGCCAGCAGCTTGTCGCTAGCGGGGGGCCAGACCACAGATACGCAGTATTTT. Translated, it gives CASSLSLAGGQTTDTQYF.